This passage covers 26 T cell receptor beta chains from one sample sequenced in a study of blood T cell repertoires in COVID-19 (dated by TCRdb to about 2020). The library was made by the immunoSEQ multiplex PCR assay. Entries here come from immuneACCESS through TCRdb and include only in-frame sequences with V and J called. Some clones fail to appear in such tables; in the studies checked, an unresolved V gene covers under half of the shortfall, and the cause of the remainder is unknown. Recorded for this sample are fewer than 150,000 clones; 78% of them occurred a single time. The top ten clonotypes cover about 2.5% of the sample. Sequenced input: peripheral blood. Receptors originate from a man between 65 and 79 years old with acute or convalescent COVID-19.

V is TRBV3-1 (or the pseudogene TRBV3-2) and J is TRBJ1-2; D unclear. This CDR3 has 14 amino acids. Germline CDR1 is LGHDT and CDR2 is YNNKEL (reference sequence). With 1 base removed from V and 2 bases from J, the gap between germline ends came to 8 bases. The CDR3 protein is CASSQGGLNYGYTF. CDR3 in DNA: TGTGCCAGCAGCCAAGGAGGTTTGAACTATGGCTACACCTTC.

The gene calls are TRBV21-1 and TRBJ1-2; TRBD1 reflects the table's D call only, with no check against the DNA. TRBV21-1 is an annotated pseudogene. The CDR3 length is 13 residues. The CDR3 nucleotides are TGTGCCAGCAGCGAAGGGGGCAGGGGAGGCTACACCTTC. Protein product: CASSEGGRGGYTF.

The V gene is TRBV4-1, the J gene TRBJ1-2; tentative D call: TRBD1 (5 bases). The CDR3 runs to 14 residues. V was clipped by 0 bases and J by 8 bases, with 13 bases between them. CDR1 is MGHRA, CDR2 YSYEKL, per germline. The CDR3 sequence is CASSQEQQGGGYTF. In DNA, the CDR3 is TGCGCCAGCAGCCAAGAGCAGCAGGGAGGGGGCTACACCTTC.

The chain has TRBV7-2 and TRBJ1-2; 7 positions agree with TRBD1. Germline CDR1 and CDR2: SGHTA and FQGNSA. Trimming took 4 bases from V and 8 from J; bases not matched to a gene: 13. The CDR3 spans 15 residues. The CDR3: CASSSSWDRAIGYTF. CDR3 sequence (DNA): TGTGCCAGCAGCTCGTCGTGGGACAGAGCCATAGGCTACACCTTC.

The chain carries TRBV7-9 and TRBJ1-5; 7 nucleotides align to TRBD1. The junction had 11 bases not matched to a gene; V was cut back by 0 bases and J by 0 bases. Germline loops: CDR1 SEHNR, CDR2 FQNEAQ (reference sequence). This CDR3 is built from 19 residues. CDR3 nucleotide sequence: TGTGCCAGCAGCTTAGCGAGGGCAGGGGGGACATATAGCAATCAGCCCCAGCATTTT. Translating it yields CASSLARAGGTYSNQPQHF.

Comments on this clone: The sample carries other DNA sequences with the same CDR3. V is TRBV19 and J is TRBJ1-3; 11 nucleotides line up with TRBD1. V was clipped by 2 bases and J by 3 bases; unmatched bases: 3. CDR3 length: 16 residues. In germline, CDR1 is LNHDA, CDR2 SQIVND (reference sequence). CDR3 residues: CASSIPGQGGGNTIYF. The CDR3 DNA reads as TGTGCCAGTAGTATACCGGGACAGGGGGGTGGAAACACCATATATTTT. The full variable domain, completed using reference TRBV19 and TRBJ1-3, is DGGITQSPKYLFRKEGQNVTLSCEQNLNHDAMYWYRQDPGQGLRLIYYSQIVNDFQKGDIAEGYSVSREKKESFPLTVTSAQKNPTAFYLCASSIPGQGGGNTIYFGEGSWLTVV.

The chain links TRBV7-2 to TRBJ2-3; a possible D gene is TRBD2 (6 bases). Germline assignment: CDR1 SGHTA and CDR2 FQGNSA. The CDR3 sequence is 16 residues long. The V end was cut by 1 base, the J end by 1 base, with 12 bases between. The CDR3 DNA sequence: TGTGCCAGCAGCTTAGGAGGGTGGGAGGGCACAGATACGCAGTATTTT. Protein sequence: CASSLGGWEGTDTQYF. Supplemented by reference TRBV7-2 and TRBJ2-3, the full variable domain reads GAGVSQSPSNKVTEKGKDVELRCDPISGHTALYWYRQSLGQGLEFLIYFQGNSAPDKSGLPSDRFSAERTGGSVSTLTIQRTQQEDSAVYLCASSLGGWEGTDTQYFGPGTRLTVL.

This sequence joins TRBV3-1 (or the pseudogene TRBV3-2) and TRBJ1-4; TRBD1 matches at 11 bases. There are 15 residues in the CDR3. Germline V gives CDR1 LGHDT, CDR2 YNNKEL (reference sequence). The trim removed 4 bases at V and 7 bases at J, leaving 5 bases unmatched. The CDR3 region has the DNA TGTGCCAGCAGCCCTAGGACAGGGGGCCGTGAAAAACTGTTTTTT. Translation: CASSPRTGGREKLFF.

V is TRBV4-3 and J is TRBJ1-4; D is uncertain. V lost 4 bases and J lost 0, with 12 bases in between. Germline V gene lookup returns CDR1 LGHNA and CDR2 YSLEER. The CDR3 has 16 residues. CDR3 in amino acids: CASSRTTGATNEKLFF. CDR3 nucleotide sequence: TGCGCCAGCAGCCGAACGACGGGTGCAACTAATGAAAAACTGTTTTTT.

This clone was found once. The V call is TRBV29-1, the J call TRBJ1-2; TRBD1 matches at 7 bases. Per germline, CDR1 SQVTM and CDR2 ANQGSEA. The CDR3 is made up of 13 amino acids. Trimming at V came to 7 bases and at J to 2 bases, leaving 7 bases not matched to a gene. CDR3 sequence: CSGLDRENYGYTF. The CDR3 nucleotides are TGCAGCGGCCTCGACAGGGAAAACTATGGCTACACCTTC. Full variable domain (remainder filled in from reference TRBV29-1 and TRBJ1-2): SAVISQKPSRDICQRGTSLTIQCQVDSQVTMMFWYRQQPGQSLTLIATANQGSEATYESGFVIDKFPISRPNLTFSTLTVSNMSPEDSSIYLCSGLDRENYGYTFGSGTRLTVV.

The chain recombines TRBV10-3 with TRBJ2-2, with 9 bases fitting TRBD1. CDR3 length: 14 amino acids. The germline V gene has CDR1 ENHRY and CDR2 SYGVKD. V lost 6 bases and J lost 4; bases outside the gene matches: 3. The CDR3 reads CAISLTGGTGELFF. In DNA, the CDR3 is TGTGCCATCAGCCTGACAGGGGGCACCGGGGAGCTGTTTTTT.

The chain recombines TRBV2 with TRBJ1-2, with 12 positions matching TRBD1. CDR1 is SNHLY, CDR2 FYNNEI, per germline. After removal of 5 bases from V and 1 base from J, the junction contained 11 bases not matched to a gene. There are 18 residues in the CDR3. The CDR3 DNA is TGTGCCAGCAGTCCTAATCCGGGACAGGGGGCGAGTAACTATGGCTACACCTTC. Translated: CASSPNPGQGASNYGYTF.

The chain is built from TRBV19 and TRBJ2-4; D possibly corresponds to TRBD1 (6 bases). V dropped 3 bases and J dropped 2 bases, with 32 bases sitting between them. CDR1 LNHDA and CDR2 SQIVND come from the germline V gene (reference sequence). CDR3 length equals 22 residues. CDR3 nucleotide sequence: TGTGCCAGTAGTATTTTATACGGGCAGGGGCGAACTGGAAACGGAACCAAAAACATTCAGTACTTC. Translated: CASSILYGQGRTGNGTKNIQYF.

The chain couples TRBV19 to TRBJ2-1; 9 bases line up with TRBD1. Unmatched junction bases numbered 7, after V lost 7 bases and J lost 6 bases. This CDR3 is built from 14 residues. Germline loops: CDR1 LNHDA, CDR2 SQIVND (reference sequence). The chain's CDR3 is CASTPGQGFNEQFF. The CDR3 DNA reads TGTGCCAGTACCCCGGGACAGGGCTTCAATGAGCAGTTCTTC.

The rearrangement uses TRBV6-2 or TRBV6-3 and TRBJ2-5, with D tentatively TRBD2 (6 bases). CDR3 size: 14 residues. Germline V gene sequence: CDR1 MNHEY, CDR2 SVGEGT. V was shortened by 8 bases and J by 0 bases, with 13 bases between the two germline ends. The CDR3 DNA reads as TGTGCCAGCGGCCGATGGGGGGACCAAGAGACCCAGTACTTC. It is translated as CASGRWGDQETQYF.

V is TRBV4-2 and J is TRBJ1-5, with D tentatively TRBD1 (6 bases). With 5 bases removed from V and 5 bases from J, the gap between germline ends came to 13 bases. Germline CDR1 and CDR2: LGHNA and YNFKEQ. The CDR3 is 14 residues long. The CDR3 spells CASSDWTEHQPQHF. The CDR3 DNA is TGTGCCAGCAGCGATTGGACAGAGCATCAGCCCCAGCATTTT.

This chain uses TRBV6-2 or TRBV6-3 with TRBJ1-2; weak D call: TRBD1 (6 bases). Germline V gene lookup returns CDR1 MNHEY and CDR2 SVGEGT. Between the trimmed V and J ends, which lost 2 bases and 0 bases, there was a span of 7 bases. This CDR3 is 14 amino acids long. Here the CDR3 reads CASSYRTANYGYTF. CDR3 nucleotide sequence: TGTGCCAGCAGTTACAGGACAGCTAACTATGGCTACACCTTC.

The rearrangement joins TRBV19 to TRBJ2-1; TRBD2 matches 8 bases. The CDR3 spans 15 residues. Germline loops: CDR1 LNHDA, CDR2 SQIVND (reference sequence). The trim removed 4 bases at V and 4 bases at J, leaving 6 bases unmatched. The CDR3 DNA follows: TGTGCCAGTAGTACCGGACCGGGGGGGTACAATGAGCAGTTCTTC. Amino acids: CASSTGPGGYNEQFF. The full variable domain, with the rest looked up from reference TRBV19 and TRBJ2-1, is DGGITQSPKYLFRKEGQNVTLSCEQNLNHDAMYWYRQDPGQGLRLIYYSQIVNDFQKGDIAEGYSVSREKKESFPLTVTSAQKNPTAFYLCASSTGPGGYNEQFFGPGTRLTVL.

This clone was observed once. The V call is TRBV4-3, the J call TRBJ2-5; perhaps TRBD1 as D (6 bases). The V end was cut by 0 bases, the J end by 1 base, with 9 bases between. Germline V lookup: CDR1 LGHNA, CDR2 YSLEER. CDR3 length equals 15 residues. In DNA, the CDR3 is TGCGCCAGCAGCCAAGATAGGACAGTCCAAGAGACCCAGTACTTC. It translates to CASSQDRTVQETQYF.

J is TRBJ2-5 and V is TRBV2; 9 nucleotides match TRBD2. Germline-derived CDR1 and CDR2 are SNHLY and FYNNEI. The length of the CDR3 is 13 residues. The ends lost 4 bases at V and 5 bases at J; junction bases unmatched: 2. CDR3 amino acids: CASSVLAGETQYF. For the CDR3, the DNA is TGTGCCAGCAGTGTCCTAGCGGGGGAGACCCAGTACTTC.

The CDR3 loop reads CASGRPGASTEAFF. The CDR3, as DNA: TGTGCCAGCGGTAGACCAGGGGCTAGCACTGAAGCTTTCTTT. This chain joins TRBV7-2 and TRBJ1-1; perhaps TRBD1 as D (6 bases). V was shortened by 8 bases and J by 4 bases, with 17 bases between the two germline ends. The CDR3 runs to 14 residues. Germline V gives CDR1 SGHTA, CDR2 FQGNSA. The full variable domain, its missing parts supplied by reference TRBV7-2 and TRBJ1-1, is GAGVSQSPSNKVTEKGKDVELRCDPISGHTALYWYRQSLGQGLEFLIYFQGNSAPDKSGLPSDRFSAERTGGSVSTLTIQRTQQEDSAVYLCASGRPGASTEAFFGQGTRLTVV.

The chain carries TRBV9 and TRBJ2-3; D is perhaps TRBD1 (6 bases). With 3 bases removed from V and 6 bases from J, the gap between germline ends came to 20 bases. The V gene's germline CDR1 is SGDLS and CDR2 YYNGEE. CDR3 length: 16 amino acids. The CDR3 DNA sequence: TGTGCCAGCAGCGCCAAATTTGGACAGCGGTATGATACGCAGTATTTT. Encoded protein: CASSAKFGQRYDTQYF.

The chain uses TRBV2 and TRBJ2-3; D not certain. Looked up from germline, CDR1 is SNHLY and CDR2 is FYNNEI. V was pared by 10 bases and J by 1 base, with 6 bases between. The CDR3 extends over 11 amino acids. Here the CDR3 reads CATYGTDTQYF. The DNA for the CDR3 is TGTGCCACCTATGGCACAGATACGCAGTATTTT.

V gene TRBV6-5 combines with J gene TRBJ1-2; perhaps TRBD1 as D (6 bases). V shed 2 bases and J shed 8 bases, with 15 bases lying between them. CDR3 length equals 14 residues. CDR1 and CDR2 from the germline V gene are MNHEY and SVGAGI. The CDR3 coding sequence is TGTGCCAGCAGTTACGGGGGGGCAACGGCGGGCTACACCTTC. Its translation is CASSYGGATAGYTF.

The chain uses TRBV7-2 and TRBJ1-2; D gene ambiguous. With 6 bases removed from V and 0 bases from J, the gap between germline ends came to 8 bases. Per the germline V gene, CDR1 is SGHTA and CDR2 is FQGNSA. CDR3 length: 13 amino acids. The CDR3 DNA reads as TGTGCCAGCAGAACAGCCCCTAACTATGGCTACACCTTC. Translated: CASRTAPNYGYTF.

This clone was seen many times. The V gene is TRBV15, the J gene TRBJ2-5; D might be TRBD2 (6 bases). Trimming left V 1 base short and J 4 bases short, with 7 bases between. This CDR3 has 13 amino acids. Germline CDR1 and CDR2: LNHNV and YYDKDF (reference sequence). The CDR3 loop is CATSRVGGETQYF. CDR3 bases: TGTGCCACCAGCAGAGTCGGGGGAGAGACCCAGTACTTC. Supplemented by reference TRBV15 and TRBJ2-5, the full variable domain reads DAMVIQNPRYQVTQFGKPVTLSCSQTLNHNVMYWYQQKSSQAPKLLFHYYDKDFNNEADTPDNFQSRRPNTSFCFLDIRSPGLGDTAMYLCATSRVGGETQYFGPGTRLLVL.